A selection of T cell receptor beta chains follows, all from one sample in a study of cytomegalovirus exposure and HLA in healthy donors. Clones were sequenced by immunoSEQ multiplex PCR, and TCRdb holds only the in-frame ones, with some missing. In the table there are some 130,000 clones, 80% of which are singletons. Sequencing was carried out using PBMCs. Every receptor here comes from a man aged 30-40 years in good health. CDR3s include the opening cysteine and the closing phenylalanine or tryptophan. D genes are given only for firm matches. A clone size is listed for some rows: how often the clone was seen (once, few, many), or a class if it is expanded.

-	TRBV7-9	TRBJ2-1	TRBD2	TGTGCCAGCAGCTCTGGTAGCGGGAGGATACACAATGAGCAGTTCTTC	CASSSGSGRIHNEQFF
-	TRBV5-1	TRBJ2-7	-	TGCGCCAGCAGCTCCAGTAGCACGACCTACGAGCAGTACTTC	CASSSSSTTYEQYF
once	TRBV2	TRBJ2-1	TRBD2	TGTGCCAGGCTAGCGGGGAGGGCCTGGTACAATGAGCAGTTCTTC	CARLAGRAWYNEQFF
-	TRBV7-3	TRBJ2-3	-	TGTGCCAGCAGCTTATGGGGAGCAGATACGCAGTATTTT	CASSLWGADTQYF
-	TRBV2	TRBJ2-7	TRBD2	TGTGCCAGCAAAGGACTAGCGGGAGCTTCTGAGCAGTACTTC	CASKGLAGASEQYF
-	TRBV6-5	TRBJ2-7	-	TGTGCCAGCAGATTCACCGGGGTCCCCGAGCAGTACTTC	CASRFTGVPEQYF
-	TRBV11-3	TRBJ2-5	-	TGTGCCAGCACCGGGAGGAGAGGGGGATGGGAGACCCAGTACTTC	CASTGRRGGWETQYF
-	TRBV28	TRBJ2-1	-	TGTGCCAGCAGCCTAGAACCCGAGAAGTCGTTCTTC	CASSLEPEKSFF
few	TRBV30	TRBJ1-2	-	TGTGCCTGGGAGGACAGCTATGGCTACACCTTC	CAWEDSYGYTF
-	TRBV29-1	TRBJ2-7	-	TGCAGCGTTTCTACAGGGTCCTACGAGCAGTACTTC	CSVSTGSYEQYF
-	TRBV7-9	TRBJ2-7	-	TGTGCCAGCAGCCCGTCGACAGAACCAGGTTACGAGCAGTACTTC	CASSPSTEPGYEQYF
-	TRBV7-3	TRBJ2-7	TRBD1	TGTGCCAGCAGTCCAGGGACAGCTGGCGAGCAGTACTTC	CASSPGTAGEQYF
-	TRBV6-4	TRBJ2-7	-	TGTGCCAGCAGTCCAACAGCAGAAACCTACGAGCAGTACTTC	CASSPTAETYEQYF
-	TRBV2	TRBJ2-1	-	TGTGCCACCACCCGGGAGATTGGCTCCTACAATGAGCAGTTCTTC	CATTREIGSYNEQFF
-	TRBV19	TRBJ1-1	TRBD1	TGTGCCAGTAGTATTAACAGGGGACCTGAAGCTTTCTTT	CASSINRGPEAFF
-	TRBV18	TRBJ2-1	TRBD2	TGTGCCAGCTCACCACCTAGCGGGGACAATGAGCAGTTCTTC	CASSPPSGDNEQFF
-	TRBV28	TRBJ1-2	-	TGTGCCACTCAACCCGGGGAAATGGGGGGCTACACCTTC	CATQPGEMGGYTF
few	TRBV29-1	TRBJ1-2	TRBD1	TGCAGCGTCCGGACAGGGGGCGGTCATGGCTACACCTTC	CSVRTGGGHGYTF
-	TRBV13	TRBJ2-4	-	TGTGCCAGCCAGTCGAGGGTGGAAAACATTCAGTACTTC	CASQSRVENIQYF
-	TRBV7-2	TRBJ2-7	TRBD2	TGTGCCAGCAGCTTATCACTAGCGGGAGGTGGGTACGAGCAGTACTTC	CASSLSLAGGGYEQYF
-	TRBV5-1	TRBJ2-1	TRBD2	TGCGCCAGCAGCTCCGGGACTAGCGGGATGGATGAGCAGTTCTTC	CASSSGTSGMDEQFF
once	TRBV9	TRBJ2-1	TRBD2	TGTGCCAGCAGCGTAGTACTAGCGGACAATGAGCAGTTCTTC	CASSVVLADNEQFF
-	TRBV11-2	TRBJ2-3	TRBD2	TGTGCCAGCAGCTACCCGGGACTAGCGGGAGCGGAGGCGGATACGCAGTATTTT	CASSYPGLAGAEADTQYF
-	TRBV10-3	TRBJ2-3	-	TGTGCCATCACCCCAGCCAGCAGGGATACGCAGTATTTT	CAITPASRDTQYF
-	TRBV10-3	TRBJ2-2	TRBD2	TGTGCCATCAGTGAGCGCGAGCCGGGACTAGTACGGGGCGGGGAGCTGTTTTTT	CAISEREPGLVRGGELFF